These T cell receptor beta chains were read from a single sample in a study of blood T cells in healthy people across ages. A single record per CDR3 protein comes from TCRdb applying MiXCR to the 5' RACE reads. The sample lists more than 1,400,000 distinct CDR3 sequences; about 43% were seen once. The sequencing input was blood. These receptors were taken from a woman aged 18-29 years in good health. CDR3s include the opening cysteine and the closing phenylalanine or tryptophan. The order of the fields is clone size, D gene, J gene, V gene, CDR3 DNA, CDR3 protein. The D gene is left open where the match is weak. Rows may omit the clone size; those that give it use once, few, many or a size class.

few TRBD2 TRBJ2-3 TRBV10-3 TGTGCCATCAGGGGCCGGGAGGGATTCACAGATACGCAGTATTTT CAIRGREGFTDTQYF
. . TRBJ2-3 TRBV28 TGTGCCACCACACCGACGGACCCTAGCACAGATACGCAGTATTTT CATTPTDPSTDTQYF
. . TRBJ2-1 TRBV2 TGTGCCAGCAGTGCAGAACAGTTGGATGAGCAGTTCTTC CASSAEQLDEQFF
few . TRBJ2-7 TRBV10-3 TGTGCCATCAGTGAGTCTGGAGCCTTTTACGAGCAGTACTTC CAISESGAFYEQYF
. . TRBJ2-5 TRBV11-2 TGTGCCAGCAGCCCCGGGGTTGAACGGACCCAGTACTTC CASSPGVERTQYF
. . TRBJ1-2 TRBV20-1 TGCAGTGCTTCGAGGGACTTTGGCTACACCTTC CSASRDFGYTF
. TRBD1 TRBJ1-2 TRBV20-1 TGCAGTGCTAGTAGAAACTTAGGGACAGGGGGGGACTATGGCTACACCTTC CSASRNLGTGGDYGYTF
. . TRBJ2-1 TRBV3-1 TGTGCCAGCAGATCCCAAGGGGGGGCGTTGAAGGAGCAGTTCTTC CASRSQGGALKEQFF
few . TRBJ2-5 TRBV6-5 TGTGCCAGCGCTACGGGGAATGAGCAGTACTTC CASATGNEQYF
. TRBD2 TRBJ2-1 TRBV20-1 TGCAGTGCTAGTGGTACTAGCGGGAGTACGGATGAGCAGTTCTTC CSASGTSGSTDEQFF
. . TRBJ2-7 TRBV5-1 TGCGCCAGCAGCTTGGGGAGGGCACTCTCCTACAATGAGCAGTACTTC CASSLGRALSYNEQYF
. . TRBJ1-1 TRBV20-1 TGCAGTGCTAGGGTAGGGGCGATGAACACTGAAGCTTTCTTT CSARVGAMNTEAFF
. . TRBJ1-2 TRBV9 TGTGCCAGCAACCCTGTGAGGGATTATGGCTACACCTTC CASNPVRDYGYTF
. . TRBJ1-2 TRBV24-1 TGTGCCACCAGTGACACGTTCAATAACTATGGCTACACCTTC CATSDTFNNYGYTF
. TRBD2 TRBJ2-2 TRBV27 TGTGCCAGCAGTTTGCTAGCGGGGACGAACACCGGGGAGCTGTTTTTT CASSLLAGTNTGELFF
few TRBD2 TRBJ2-3 TRBV7-2 TGTGCCAGCACCCCCGAGGGACTAGCGGGAGATACGCAGTATTTT CASTPEGLAGDTQYF
. . TRBJ2-4 TRBV12-3/TRBV12-4 TGTGCCAGCAGTTTCTGGTCCCAGGGAAACATTCAGTACTTC CASSFWSQGNIQYF
many . TRBJ1-2 TRBV28 TGTGCCAGCAGTTTCGACAGTTCATATGGCTACACCTTC CASSFDSSYGYTF
. . TRBJ2-7 TRBV3-1 TGTGCCAGCAGTACTCCGGGACTTCGCTTCTACGAGCAGTACTTC CASSTPGLRFYEQYF
. . TRBJ2-5 TRBV6-5 TGTGCCAGCAGGAACCCCCCGAAAGAGACCCAGTACTTC CASRNPPKETQYF
few . TRBJ2-1 TRBV12-3/TRBV12-4 TGTGCCAGCAGTTCCCTGGGACCGACGTCCTACAATGAGCAGTTCTTC CASSSLGPTSYNEQFF
. . TRBJ2-6 TRBV27 TGTGCCAGCAGTTTTTCGTGGCTTACTGGGGCCAACGTCCTGACTTTC CASSFSWLTGANVLTF
. . TRBJ1-5 TRBV28 TGTGCCGGCAGTTTCGCCAGCCTTAATCAGCCCCAGCATTTT CAGSFASLNQPQHF
. . TRBJ2-6 TRBV28 TGTGCCAGCAGTTTTAATCCCGGCAGCTCTGGGGCCAACGTCCTGACTTTC CASSFNPGSSGANVLTF
once . TRBJ2-6 TRBV7-3 TGTGCCAACAGTTTCAACAGGGCTGGGGCCAACGTCCTGACTTTC CANSFNRAGANVLTF
. . TRBJ2-1 TRBV20-1 TGCAGTGCTATGGTAGCGTCCTACAATGAGCAGTTCTTC CSAMVASYNEQFF
many . TRBJ2-3 TRBV5-1 TGCGCCAGCAGCCGTGAGGACCCTACAGATACGCAGTATTTT CASSREDPTDTQYF
few . TRBJ1-2 TRBV28 TGTGCCAGCGCGGGGGAAGCTAACTATGGCTACACCTTC CASAGEANYGYTF
few . TRBJ2-3 TRBV12-3/TRBV12-4 TGTGCCAGCAGCCTCCGTGGGGAAACAGATACGCAGTATTTT CASSLRGETDTQYF
few TRBD1 TRBJ1-1 TRBV25-1 TGTGCCAGCCTAGGACAGGGGGCAGCTGAAGCTTTCTTT CASLGQGAAEAFF
. . TRBJ2-5 TRBV7-2 TGTGCCAGCAGCTCCCATGTGGGGGGGACAGCACAAGAGACCCAGTACTTC CASSSHVGGTAQETQYF
few TRBD2 TRBJ2-1 TRBV6-2/TRBV6-3 TGTGCCAGCAGTTACTCCAGCGGGGCAACCTACAATGAGCAGTTCTTC CASSYSSGATYNEQFF
. TRBD1 TRBJ2-1 TRBV9 TGTGCCAGCAGCGTAACCGGGACAGGGCAGTACAATGAGCAGTTCTTC CASSVTGTGQYNEQFF
. . TRBJ1-4 TRBV28 TGTGCCAGCAGAACGCTAGTTCTTGAAAAACTGTTTTTT CASRTLVLEKLFF
few TRBD2 TRBJ2-3 TRBV29-1 TGCAGCGTCTCCAGGACTAGCGGGGGAGTTAGCACAGATACGCAGTATTTT CSVSRTSGGVSTDTQYF
. TRBD1 TRBJ2-1 TRBV20-1 TGCAGTGCGGAGAAGGGGACAGATTACAATGAGCAGTTCTTC CSAEKGTDYNEQFF
. . TRBJ1-2 TRBV12-3/TRBV12-4 TGTGCCAGCAATGGAGCAGCCCCCCTCACCTTC CASNGAAPLTF
. TRBD1 TRBJ2-5 TRBV14 TGTGCCAGCAGGCCGGACAGGGGCTATGAGCAGTACTTC CASRPDRGYEQYF
. . TRBJ2-1 TRBV3-1 TGTGCCAGCAGCCAAGGACTGGGCGATGAGCAGTTCTTC CASSQGLGDEQFF
many . TRBJ2-1 TRBV29-1 TGCAGCGTTCCACGAACGACTAGCAATGAGCAGTTCTTC CSVPRTTSNEQFF
few . TRBJ2-5 TRBV20-1 TGCAGTGCTAGCACAGACCAAGAGACCCAGTACTTC CSASTDQETQYF
once TRBD1 TRBJ2-5 TRBV3-1 TGTGCCAGCAGCCGACAGGGGTCAGGGACCCAGTACTTC CASSRQGSGTQYF
many . TRBJ2-1 TRBV29-1 TGCAGCCACCATGGGGCAGGGATCCACAATGAGCAGTTCTTC CSHHGAGIHNEQFF